Presented here are 18 T cell receptor beta chains from one specimen sequenced in a study of cytomegalovirus exposure and HLA in healthy donors. This PCR relied on a set of 60 Vbeta primers and 13 Jbeta primers. Libraries were prepared by immunoSEQ multiplex PCR; TCRdb keeps only in-frame clonotypes and omits some of them. The sample carries 150,000 or so clones, roughly 80% recorded once. The sample consisted of PBMCs. These receptors were taken from a female donor in good health and CMV-seronegative.

This chain uses TRBV5-4 with TRBJ2-5, with TRBD2 as a possible D gene (7 bases). V lost 3 bases and J 5 bases, leaving 14 bases between the germline ends. CDR1 and CDR2 (germline): SGHNT, YYREEE (reference sequence). The CDR3 totals 14 residues. CDR3 bases: TGTGCCAGCAGCTCTGCGGGGGCGGGGGAGACCCAGTACTTC. Its protein product is CASSSAGAGETQYF.

Only one count was recorded for this clone. The chain joins TRBV5-1 to TRBJ2-7, with 8 bases that match TRBD1. The CDR3 spans 15 residues. J was trimmed by 5 bases and V by 0 bases; bases with no gene match: 7. Looked up from germline, CDR1 is SGHRS and CDR2 is YFSETQ. CDR3 in amino acids: CASSLDPQGGNEQYF. CDR3 coding DNA: TGCGCCAGCAGCTTGGATCCACAGGGGGGCAACGAGCAGTACTTC.

This clone has more than one count but fewer than ten. The chain employs TRBV6-1 and TRBJ2-3, with 10 bases fitting TRBD2. J gave up 4 bases and V 2 bases, and 9 bases lay outside the gene matches. Germline V lookup: CDR1 MNHNS, CDR2 SASEGT. This CDR3 comprises 17 residues. CDR3 residues: CASSEPLQLAGADTQYF. CDR3 nucleotide sequence: TGTGCCAGCAGTGAACCCCTCCAGCTAGCGGGGGCAGATACGCAGTATTTT.

CDR3 sequence reads: CASSLVVTDTQYF. In DNA, the CDR3 is TGTGCCAGCAGCTTAGTAGTCACAGATACGCAGTATTTT. This chain connects TRBV7-2 to TRBJ2-3; no clear D gene. The CDR3 is 13 amino acids. Trimming shortened V by 1 base and J by 2 bases, and 4 bases separated the two germline ends. CDR1 SGHTA and CDR2 FQGNSA come from the germline V gene.

V usage is TRBV6-4 and J usage is TRBJ2-1; 10 bases map to TRBD1. The germline V gene encodes CDR1 MRHNA and CDR2 SNTAGT. Trimming cost V 2 bases and J 7 bases; bases outside gene matches: 14. The CDR3 consists of 18 residues. The chain's CDR3 is CASSDTDRGPGARNEQFF. The CDR3 DNA follows: TGTGCCAGCAGTGACACAGACAGGGGGCCGGGGGCTAGGAATGAGCAGTTCTTC.

This clone appeared a few times. As DNA, the CDR3 is TGTGCCAGCAGTGAAGCTACTTATGGAGGAGTGGGTGGCTACACCTTC. Protein product: CASSEATYGGVGGYTF. V is TRBV6-1 and J is TRBJ1-2; no definite D call. The V gene lost 0 bases and the J gene lost 7 bases, with 18 bases spanning the gap. CDR3 length: 16 residues. Germline CDR1 reads MNHNS; CDR2 reads SASEGT.

In DNA form, the CDR3 reads TGCGCCAGCAGCTTGGGGGCGGGGGTGACTGAAGCTTTCTTT. The encoded protein is CASSLGAGVTEAFF. The chain combines TRBV5-1 with TRBJ1-1; D may be TRBD1 (5 bases). V lost 0 bases to trimming and J lost 5 bases, with 11 bases between them. There are 14 residues in the CDR3. Germline V gives CDR1 SGHRS, CDR2 YFSETQ.

The chain carries TRBV7-8 and TRBJ2-4; D might be TRBD1 (6 bases). In germline, CDR1 is SGHVS, CDR2 FQNEAQ. The V and J ends lost 4 bases and 13 bases respectively, with 14 bases between them. This CDR3 has 12 residues. CDR3 sequence: CASSSQSTGQYF. The CDR3 nucleotides are TGTGCCAGCAGCTCCCAATCGACAGGCCAGTACTTC.

The rearrangement uses TRBV4-1 and TRBJ2-2, with D hard to call. V was clipped by 0 bases and J by 3 bases, with 11 bases between them. This CDR3 is built from 16 residues. Germline loops: CDR1 MGHRA, CDR2 YSYEKL. The CDR3 coding sequence is TGCGCCAGCAGCCAAGAGGCCGCGGTTCACACCGGGGAGCTGTTTTTT. Translated: CASSQEAAVHTGELFF.

J is TRBJ1-2 and V is TRBV6-1; 8 bases align to TRBD1. Germline CDR1 is MNHNS and CDR2 is SASEGT. The CDR3 loop spans 14 amino acids. V dropped 5 bases and J dropped 4; count of bases not matched to a gene: 6. CDR3 sequence reads: CASSLTGVIYGYTF. CDR3 coding DNA: TGTGCCAGCAGTTTGACAGGGGTAATCTATGGCTACACCTTC.

The chain links TRBV9 to TRBJ2-5; possibly TRBD2 for D (6 bases). Trimming pared 0 bases from V and 4 bases from J, leaving 13 bases between. The CDR3 has 15 amino acids. Germline assignment: CDR1 SGDLS and CDR2 YYNGEE. The chain's CDR3 is CASSVVGGSGETQYF. The CDR3 bases are TGTGCCAGCAGCGTAGTGGGGGGATCAGGAGAGACCCAGTACTTC.

Remarks on this clone: Other DNA sequences of this sample code for an identical CDR3. This rearrangement joins TRBV30 to TRBJ1-2, with 10 positions matching TRBD1. V lost 3 bases, J lost 8 bases, and 6 bases stayed unmatched. This CDR3 has 13 amino acids. Looked up from germline, CDR1 is GTSNPN and CDR2 is SVGIG (reference sequence). CDR3: CAWSEGQGLGYTF. The CDR3 DNA reads TGTGCCTGGAGCGAGGGACAGGGGCTCGGCTACACCTTC.

This chain links TRBV10-3 with TRBJ1-1; 8 nucleotides match TRBD1. CDR1 ENHRY and CDR2 SYGVKD come from the germline V gene. The CDR3 length is 11 residues. The V gene end was trimmed by 6 bases and the J gene end by 11 bases; junction bases not matched to a gene: 5. The CDR3 DNA sequence: TGTGCCATCAGGGAAACAGGGGGGGCTTTCTTT. This translates into CAIRETGGAFF.

V gene TRBV7-6 combines with J gene TRBJ2-5; 13 bases agree with TRBD2. Per the germline V gene, CDR1 is SGHVS and CDR2 is FNYEAQ. J gave up 5 bases and V 5 bases, and 14 bases lay outside the gene matches. CDR3 length: 18 amino acids. The CDR3 bases are TGTGCCAGCAGCCCATCCGTCCAGACTAGCGGGAGGTTCGAGACCCAGTACTTC. Its translation is CASSPSVQTSGRFETQYF. Variable domain in full (rest from reference TRBV7-6 and TRBJ2-5): GAGVSQSPRYKVTKRGQDVALRCDPISGHVSLYWYRQALGQGPEFLTYFNYEAQQDKSGLPNDRFSAERPEGSISTLTIQRTEQRDSAMYRCASSPSVQTSGRFETQYFGPGTRLLVL.

The V gene is TRBV9, the J gene TRBJ1-2; D is possibly TRBD1 (5 bases). Germline assignment: CDR1 SGDLS and CDR2 YYNGEE. Trimming took 4 bases from V and 6 from J, leaving 19 bases between them. The CDR3 sequence is 15 residues long. The CDR3 loop reads CASSLPGGGLNGYTF. DNA for the CDR3: TGTGCCAGCAGCCTGCCCGGGGGGGGGTTAAATGGCTACACCTTC.

The chain joins TRBV5-1 to TRBJ1-1; D possibly corresponds to TRBD1 (5 bases). V shed 2 bases and J shed 4 bases, with 15 bases lying between them. This CDR3 is 15 amino acids long. Germline V gene lookup returns CDR1 SGHRS and CDR2 YFSETQ. Here the CDR3 DNA reads TGCGCCAGCAGCTTAGGACATTCCAGTGTCACTGAAGCTTTCTTT. Its protein product is CASSLGHSSVTEAFF.

This clone was recorded once. The chain is built from TRBV12-5 and TRBJ1-6, with 9 positions matching TRBD1. V was pared by 5 bases and J by 10 bases, with 9 bases of the junction left unmatched. CDR1 is LGHNT and CDR2 is FRNRAP in the germline V gene. The CDR3 has 15 residues. The CDR3 region has the DNA TGTGCTAGTGGTCCCTCGACAGGGGGGGGATCACCCCTCCACTTT. It translates to CASGPSTGGGSPLHF.

This sequence joins TRBV10-3 and TRBJ1-1, with a possible D match to TRBD1 (5 bases). The CDR3 is made up of 14 amino acids. Germline assignment: CDR1 ENHRY and CDR2 SYGVKD. Between the trimmed V and J ends, which lost 3 bases and 3 bases, there was a span of 11 bases. As DNA, the CDR3 is TGTGCCATCAGTGAAGTGGGGCTATACACTGAAGCTTTCTTT. As protein: CAISEVGLYTEAFF.